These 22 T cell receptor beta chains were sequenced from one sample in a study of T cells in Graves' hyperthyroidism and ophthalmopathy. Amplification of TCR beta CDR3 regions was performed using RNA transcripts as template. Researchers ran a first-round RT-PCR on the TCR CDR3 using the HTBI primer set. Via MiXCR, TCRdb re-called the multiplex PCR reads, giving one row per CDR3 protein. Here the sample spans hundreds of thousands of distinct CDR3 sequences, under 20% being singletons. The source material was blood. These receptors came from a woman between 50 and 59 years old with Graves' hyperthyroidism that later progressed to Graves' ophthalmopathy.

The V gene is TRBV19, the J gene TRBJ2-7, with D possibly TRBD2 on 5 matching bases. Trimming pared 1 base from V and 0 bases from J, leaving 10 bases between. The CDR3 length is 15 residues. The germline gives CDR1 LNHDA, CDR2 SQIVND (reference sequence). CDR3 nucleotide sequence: TGTGCCAGTAGTATAGTTGGGAGTGGCTCCTACGAGCAGTACTTC. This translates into CASSIVGSGSYEQYF.

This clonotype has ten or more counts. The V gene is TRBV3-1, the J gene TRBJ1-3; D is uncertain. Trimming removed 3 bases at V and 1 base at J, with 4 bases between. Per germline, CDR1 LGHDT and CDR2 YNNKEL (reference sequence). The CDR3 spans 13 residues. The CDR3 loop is CASSQSSGNTIYF. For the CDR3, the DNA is TGTGCCAGCAGCCAGAGTTCTGGAAACACCATATATTTT. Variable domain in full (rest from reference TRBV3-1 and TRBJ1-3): DTAVSQTPKYLVTQMGNDKSIKCEQNLGHDTMYWYKQDSKKFLKIMFSYNNKELIINETVPNRFSPKSPDKAHLNLHINSLELGDSAVYFCASSQSSGNTIYFGEGSWLTVV.

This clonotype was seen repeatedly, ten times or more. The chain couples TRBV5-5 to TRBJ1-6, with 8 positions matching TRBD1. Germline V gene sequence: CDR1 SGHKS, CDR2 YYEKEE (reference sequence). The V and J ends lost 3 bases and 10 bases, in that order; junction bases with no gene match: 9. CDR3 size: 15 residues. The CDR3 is CASSSTGATGSPLHF. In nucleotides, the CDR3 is TGTGCCAGCAGCTCGACAGGGGCGACGGGATCACCCCTCCACTTT.

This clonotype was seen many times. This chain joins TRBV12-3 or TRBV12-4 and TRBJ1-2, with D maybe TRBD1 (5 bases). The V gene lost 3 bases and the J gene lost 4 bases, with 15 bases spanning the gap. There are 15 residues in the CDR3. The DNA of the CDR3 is TGTGCCAGCAGTTTTGAGGGACCGGTGGGCTATGGCTACACCTTC. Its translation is CASSFEGPVGYGYTF.

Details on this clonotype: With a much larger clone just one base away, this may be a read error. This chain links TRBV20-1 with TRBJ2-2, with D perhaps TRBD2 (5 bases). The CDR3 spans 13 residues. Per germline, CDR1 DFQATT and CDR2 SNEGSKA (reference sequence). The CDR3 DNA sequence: TGCAGTGCCGGTGGACTGAACACCGGGGAGCTGCTTTTT. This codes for CSAGGLNTGELLF.

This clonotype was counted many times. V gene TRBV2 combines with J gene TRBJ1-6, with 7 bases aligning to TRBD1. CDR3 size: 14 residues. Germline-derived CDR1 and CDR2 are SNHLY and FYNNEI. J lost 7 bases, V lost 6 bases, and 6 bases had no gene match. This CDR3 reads CASSADRVNSPLHF. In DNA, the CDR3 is TGTGCCAGCAGCGCAGACAGGGTGAATTCACCCCTCCACTTT.

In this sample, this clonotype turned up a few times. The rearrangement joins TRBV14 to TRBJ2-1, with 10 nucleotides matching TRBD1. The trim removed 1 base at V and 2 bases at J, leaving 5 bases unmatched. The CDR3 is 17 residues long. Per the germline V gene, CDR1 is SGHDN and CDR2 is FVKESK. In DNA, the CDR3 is TGTGCCAGCAGCCAAGGCGGGGACAGGGGAACCTACAATGAGCAGTTCTTC. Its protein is CASSQGGDRGTYNEQFF.

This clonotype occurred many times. The CDR3 DNA reads TGTGCCAGCAGCTTAGTCGGCACAGGCTTCTATGTAAACTATGGCTACACCTTC. It encodes CASSLVGTGFYVNYGYTF. The chain is built from TRBV7-2 and TRBJ1-2; D may be TRBD1 (5 bases). Germline V gene lookup returns CDR1 SGHTA and CDR2 FQGNSA. The CDR3 loop spans 18 amino acids. The ends were cut back, 1 base at V and 2 bases at J, with 20 bases in the middle.

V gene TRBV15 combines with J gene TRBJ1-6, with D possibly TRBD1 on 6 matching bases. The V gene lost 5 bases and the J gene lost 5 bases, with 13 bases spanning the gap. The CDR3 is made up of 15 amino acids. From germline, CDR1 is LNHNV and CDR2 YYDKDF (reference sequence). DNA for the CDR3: TGTGCCACCAGCCAGGGGATAGCGAATAATTCACCCCTCCACTTT. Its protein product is CATSQGIANNSPLHF.

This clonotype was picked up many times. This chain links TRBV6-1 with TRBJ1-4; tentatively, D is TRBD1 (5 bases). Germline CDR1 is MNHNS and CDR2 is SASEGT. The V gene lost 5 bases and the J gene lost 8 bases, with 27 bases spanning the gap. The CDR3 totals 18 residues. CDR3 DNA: TGTGCCAGCAGTCCCCTCAGAGGGACCGACATAGGCGGGGAAAAACTGTTTTTT. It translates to CASSPLRGTDIGGEKLFF.

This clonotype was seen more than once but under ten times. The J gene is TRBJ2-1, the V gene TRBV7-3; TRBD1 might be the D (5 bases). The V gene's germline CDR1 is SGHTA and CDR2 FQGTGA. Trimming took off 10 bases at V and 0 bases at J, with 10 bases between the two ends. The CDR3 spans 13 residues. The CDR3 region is CATDTYSYNEQFF. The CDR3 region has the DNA TGTGCCACGGACACATACTCCTACAATGAGCAGTTCTTC.

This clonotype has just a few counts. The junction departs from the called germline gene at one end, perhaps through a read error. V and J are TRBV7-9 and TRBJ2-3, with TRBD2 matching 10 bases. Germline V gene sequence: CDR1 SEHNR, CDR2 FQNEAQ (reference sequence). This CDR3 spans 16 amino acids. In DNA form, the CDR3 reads TGTGACAGCAGCTTCCTAGCGGGGGCCCCTAGGGATACGCAGTATTTT. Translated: CDSSFLAGAPRDTQYF.

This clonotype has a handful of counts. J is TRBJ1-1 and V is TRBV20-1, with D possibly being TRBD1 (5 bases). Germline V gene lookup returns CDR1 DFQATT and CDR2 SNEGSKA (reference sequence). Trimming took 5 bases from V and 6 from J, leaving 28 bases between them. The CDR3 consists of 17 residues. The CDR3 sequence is CSAARPPQGIGPPEAFF. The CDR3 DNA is TGCAGTGCTGCCAGACCCCCTCAGGGAATAGGTCCCCCTGAAGCTTTCTTT.

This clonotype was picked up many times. The CDR3 DNA is TGTGCCAGCAGCTTACACGAGCAGTACTTC. Protein: CASSLHEQYF. The chain links TRBV11-2 to TRBJ2-7; unclear D gene. The V and J ends lost 2 bases and 5 bases respectively, with 1 base between them. The CDR3 extends over 10 amino acids. Germline lookup yields CDR1 SGHAT and CDR2 FQNNGV.

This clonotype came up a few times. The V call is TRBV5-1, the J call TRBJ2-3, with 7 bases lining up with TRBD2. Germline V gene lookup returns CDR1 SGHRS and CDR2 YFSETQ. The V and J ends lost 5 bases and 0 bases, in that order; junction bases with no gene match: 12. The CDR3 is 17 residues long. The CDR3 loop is CASRGGHSKPSTDTQYF. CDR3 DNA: TGCGCCAGCAGGGGAGGGCATTCGAAACCTAGCACAGATACGCAGTATTTT.

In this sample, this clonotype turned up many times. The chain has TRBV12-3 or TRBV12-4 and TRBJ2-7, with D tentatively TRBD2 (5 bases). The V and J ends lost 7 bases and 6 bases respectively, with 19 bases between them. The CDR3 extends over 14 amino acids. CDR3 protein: CASTPAAGTAEQYF. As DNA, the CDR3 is TGTGCCAGCACCCCGGCGGCGGGCACTGCCGAGCAGTACTTC.

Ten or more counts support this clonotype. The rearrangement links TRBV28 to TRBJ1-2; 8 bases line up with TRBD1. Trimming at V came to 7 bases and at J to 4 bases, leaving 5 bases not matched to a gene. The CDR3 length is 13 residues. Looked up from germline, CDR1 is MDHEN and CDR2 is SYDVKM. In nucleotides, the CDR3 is TGTGCCAGCACAGGGGGCGATGGCTATGGCTACACCTTC. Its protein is CASTGGDGYGYTF.

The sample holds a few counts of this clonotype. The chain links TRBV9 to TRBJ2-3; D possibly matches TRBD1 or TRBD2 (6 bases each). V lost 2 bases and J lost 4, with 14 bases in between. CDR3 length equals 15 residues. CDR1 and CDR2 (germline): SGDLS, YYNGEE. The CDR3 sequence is CASSVGEGEADTQYF. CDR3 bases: TGTGCCAGCAGCGTTGGCGAGGGGGAGGCAGATACGCAGTATTTT.

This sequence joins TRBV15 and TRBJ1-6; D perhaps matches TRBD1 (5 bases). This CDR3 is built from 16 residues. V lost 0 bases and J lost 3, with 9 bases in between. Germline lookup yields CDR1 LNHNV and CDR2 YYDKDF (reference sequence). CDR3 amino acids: CATSRDRGDYNSPLHF. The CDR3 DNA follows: TGTGCCACCAGCAGAGATCGGGGGGACTATAATTCACCCCTCCACTTT.

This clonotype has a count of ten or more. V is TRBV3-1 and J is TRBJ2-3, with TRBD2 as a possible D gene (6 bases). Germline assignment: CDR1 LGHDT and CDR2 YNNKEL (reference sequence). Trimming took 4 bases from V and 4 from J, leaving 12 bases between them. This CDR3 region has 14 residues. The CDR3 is CASSPPGLPDTQYF. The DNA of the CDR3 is TGTGCCAGCAGCCCACCGGGACTTCCAGATACGCAGTATTTT.

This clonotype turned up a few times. The CDR3 DNA follows: TGTGCCAGTAGTACGACAGTTTATAGCAATCAGCCCCAGCATTTT. Translation gives CASSTTVYSNQPQHF. V usage is TRBV19 and J usage is TRBJ1-5, with a tentative D call TRBD1 (5 bases). V was cut by 4 bases and J by 0 bases, with 10 bases left in between. Looked up from germline, CDR1 is LNHDA and CDR2 is SQIVND (reference sequence). The CDR3 covers 15 residues.

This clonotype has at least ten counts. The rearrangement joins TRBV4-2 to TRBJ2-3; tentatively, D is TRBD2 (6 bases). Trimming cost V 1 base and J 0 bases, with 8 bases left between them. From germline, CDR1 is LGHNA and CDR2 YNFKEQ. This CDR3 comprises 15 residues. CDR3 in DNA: TGTGCCAGCAGCCAAGTTGGGGGGAGCACAGATACGCAGTATTTT. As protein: CASSQVGGSTDTQYF.